These 20 T cell receptor beta chains were all obtained from the same sample, sequenced in a study of blood T cell repertoires in COVID-19. Clones were sequenced by immunoSEQ multiplex PCR, and TCRdb holds only the in-frame ones, with some missing. The data show approximately 260,000 clones, about 80% seen once. Source material: PBMCs or T cells enriched from blood (not recorded which). The receptors here all came from a man aged 50 to 59 who had recovered from COVID-19.

The chain links TRBV28 to TRBJ2-3; D is uncertain. V lost 5 bases to trimming and J lost 6 bases, with 12 bases between them. Germline lookup yields CDR1 MDHEN and CDR2 SYDVKM. CDR3 length equals 13 residues. The CDR3: CASSRISDDTQYF. The CDR3 nucleotides read TGTGCCAGCAGTAGAATAAGCGATGATACGCAGTATTTT. The full variable domain, with the rest looked up from reference TRBV28 and TRBJ2-3, is DVKVTQSSRYLVKRTGEKVFLECVQDMDHENMFWYRQDPGLGLRLIYFSYDVKMKEKGDIPEGYSVSREKKERFSLILESASTNQTSMYLCASSRISDDTQYFGPGTRLTVL.

In DNA, the CDR3 is TGTGCCAGCAGCTTGATCGATGGGCAGCAGTACTTC. Protein sequence: CASSLIDGQQYF. The J gene is TRBJ2-7, the V gene TRBV5-5; D not certain. This CDR3 has 12 residues. The V end lost 1 base, the J end lost 8 bases, and 10 bases lay between the germline ends. The V gene's germline CDR1 is SGHKS and CDR2 YYEKEE (reference sequence).

J is TRBJ2-3 and V is TRBV2; perhaps TRBD2 as D (5 bases). Germline lookup yields CDR1 SNHLY and CDR2 FYNNEI. CDR3 length equals 13 residues. V was pared by 6 bases and J by 2 bases, with 9 bases between. The CDR3 DNA is TGTGCCAGCAGGGAGGACCACACAGATACGCAGTATTTT. This sequence encodes CASREDHTDTQYF.

In its sample, this clone was seen a few times. This sample also contains other DNA sequences that code for the same CDR3. V gene TRBV9 combines with J gene TRBJ2-7, with a weak D call TRBD2 (5 bases). The CDR3 spans 13 residues. V lost 2 bases and J 2 bases, leaving 8 bases between the germline ends. CDR1 is SGDLS and CDR2 is YYNGEE in the germline V gene. The CDR3, as DNA: TGTGCCAGCAGCGTCAATAGCGCCTACGAGCAGTACTTC. Amino acids: CASSVNSAYEQYF. The whole variable domain, filled in from reference TRBV9 and TRBJ2-7, reads DSGVTQTPKHLITATGQRVTLRCSPRSGDLSVYWYQQSLDQGLQFLIQYYNGEERAKGNILERFSAQQFPDLHSELNLSSLELGDSALYFCASSVNSAYEQYFGPGTRLTVT.

This clone was counted once. The rearrangement links TRBV28 to TRBJ1-6, with TRBD1 matching 8 bases. V lost 5 bases, J lost 6 bases, and 3 bases stayed unmatched. CDR3 length: 14 amino acids. Germline-derived CDR1 and CDR2 are MDHEN and SYDVKM. For the CDR3, the DNA is TGTGCCAGCAGTCAGGACAGGGCTAATTCACCCCTCCACTTT. Translating it yields CASSQDRANSPLHF.

The chain is built from TRBV18 and TRBJ2-1; 11 nucleotides line up with TRBD2. The length of the CDR3 is 16 residues. V was clipped by 2 bases and J by 6 bases; unmatched bases: 6. Germline V gene lookup returns CDR1 KGHSH and CDR2 LQKENI. The CDR3 sequence is CASSPNSGGDGNEQFF. CDR3 sequence (DNA): TGTGCCAGCTCACCAAATAGCGGGGGGGATGGCAATGAGCAGTTCTTC.

This chain links TRBV5-5 with TRBJ2-2, with 13 bases lining up with TRBD2. The CDR3 extends over 17 amino acids. CDR1 SGHKS and CDR2 YYEKEE come from the germline V gene (reference sequence). V shed 0 bases and J 1 base; nucleotides not matched to a gene: 0. CDR3 region: CASSLGTSGGNTGELFF. The CDR3 bases are TGTGCCAGCAGCTTGGGGACTAGCGGGGGGAACACCGGGGAGCTGTTTTTT. Complete variable domain (other parts from reference TRBV5-5 and TRBJ2-2): DAGVTQSPTHLIKTRGQQVTLRCSPISGHKSVSWYQQVLGQGPQFIFQYYEKEERGRGNFPDRFSARQFPNYSSELNVNALLLGDSALYLCASSLGTSGGNTGELFFGEGSRLTVL.

This clone was counted between two and nine times. The chain combines TRBV3-1 (or the pseudogene TRBV3-2) with TRBJ1-4, with a possible D match to TRBD1 (5 bases). Germline lookup yields CDR1 LGHDT and CDR2 YNNKEL (reference sequence). V gave up 5 bases and J gave up 7 bases, with 17 bases separating them. The CDR3 consists of 15 residues. CDR3: CASSGVRQGSEKLFF. Here the CDR3 DNA reads TGTGCCAGCAGCGGAGTCCGGCAGGGATCTGAAAAACTGTTTTTT.

The chain has TRBV7-2 and TRBJ2-7, with 13 bases identical to TRBD2. The germline V gene has CDR1 SGHTA and CDR2 FQGNSA. The CDR3 contains 17 residues. Germline trimming cut 1 base from V and 2 bases from J; bases unmatched to any gene: 5. CDR3 nucleotide sequence: TGTGCCAGCAGCTTAGGACTAGCGGGAGGTACCCCCTACGAGCAGTACTTC. Its translation is CASSLGLAGGTPYEQYF.

The rearrangement uses TRBV19 and TRBJ1-5; TRBD1 agrees at 7 bases. Germline V gene data show CDR1 as LNHDA and CDR2 as SQIVND (reference sequence). V lost 5 bases and J lost 6; bases outside the gene matches: 4. The CDR3 covers 13 residues. The CDR3 loop is CASSEGAGQPQHF. In DNA form, the CDR3 reads TGTGCCAGTAGTGAGGGGGCCGGTCAGCCCCAGCATTTT.

This clone appeared once. This sequence joins TRBV27 and TRBJ1-5; maybe TRBD1 (5 bases). V shed 2 bases and J shed 11 bases, with 16 bases lying between them. The CDR3 length is 14 residues. CDR1 is MNHEY, CDR2 SMNVEV, per germline (reference sequence). CDR3 loop: CASSLMGGGVAQHF. The CDR3 region has the DNA TGTGCCAGCAGTTTAATGGGTGGGGGGGTGGCCCAGCATTTT.

V and J are TRBV7-9 and TRBJ1-1; TRBD1 agrees at 8 bases. Trimming removed 5 bases from V and 5 bases from J; junction bases left unmatched: 7. Germline values: CDR1 SEHNR, CDR2 FQNEAQ (reference sequence). The CDR3 extends over 14 amino acids. CDR3 amino acids: CASSRDRFVTEAFF. CDR3 DNA sequence: TGTGCCAGCAGCCGGGACAGGTTCGTGACTGAAGCTTTCTTT.

The genes are TRBV11-2 and TRBJ1-2; 7 bases are a match to TRBD1. In germline, CDR1 is SGHAT, CDR2 FQNNGV. The CDR3 spans 16 residues. J lost 4 bases, V lost 0 bases, and 8 bases had no gene match. The CDR3 region is CASSLDQNRGIYGYTF. The CDR3 nucleotides read TGTGCCAGCAGCTTAGATCAGAACAGGGGAATCTATGGCTACACCTTC.

The chain has TRBV7-8 and TRBJ2-7; TRBD2 matches 9 bases. In germline, CDR1 is SGHVS, CDR2 FQNEAQ. With 4 bases clipped from V and 5 bases from J, the junction kept 12 bases outside the gene matches. The CDR3 has 16 amino acids. The CDR3 sequence: CASSSRRLAGTHEQYF. CDR3 in DNA: TGTGCCAGCAGCTCAAGACGGCTAGCGGGAACCCACGAGCAGTACTTC.

The gene calls are TRBV4-2 and TRBJ2-2; 7 nucleotides match TRBD1. Germline V CDR1 and CDR2: LGHNA, YNFKEQ. There are 17 residues in the CDR3. J gave up 1 base and V 1 base, and 6 bases lay outside the gene matches. Here the CDR3 reads CASSQGTGALNTGELFF. CDR3 in DNA: TGTGCCAGCAGCCAAGGAACAGGGGCCTTGAACACCGGGGAGCTGTTTTTT.

The chain employs TRBV11-2 and TRBJ2-3, with no clear D. Trimming left V 1 base short and J 0 bases short, with 8 bases between. Germline V gene data show CDR1 as SGHAT and CDR2 as FQNNGV. This CDR3 comprises 15 residues. CDR3 sequence: CASSLAISSTDTQYF. DNA for the CDR3: TGTGCCAGCAGCTTAGCTATCTCAAGCACAGATACGCAGTATTTT.

In the case of this clone: Germline is not matched at one junction end, which may reflect a read error. The V gene is TRBV7-7, the J gene TRBJ1-4; D is unresolved. The CDR3 has 15 amino acids. Germline V CDR1 and CDR2: SSHAT, FNYEAQ (reference sequence). CDR3 nucleotide sequence: TGTGCTAGCAGCTTTTCCGGAGGCCAGAATGAAAAACTGTTTTTT. It codes for CASSFSGGQNEKLFF.

The chain joins TRBV30 to TRBJ2-1; TRBD2 agrees at 15 bases. This CDR3 spans 16 amino acids. Germline lookup yields CDR1 GTSNPN and CDR2 SVGIG (reference sequence). J was trimmed by 8 bases and V by 2 bases; bases with no gene match: 7. CDR3: CAWSPGTSGGFDEQFF. CDR3 DNA sequence: TGTGCCTGGAGTCCCGGGACTAGCGGGGGGTTCGATGAGCAGTTCTTC.

This clone appeared once. The chain has TRBV10-3 and TRBJ1-1, with 9 bases matching TRBD1. V trimming: 2 bases; J trimming: 11 bases; junction bases outside the gene matches: 15. CDR3 length: 16 amino acids. From germline, CDR1 is ENHRY and CDR2 SYGVKD. The CDR3 DNA reads TGTGCCATCAGTGAGGTCGGGGACAGGGAAATTTATTCGGCTTTCTTT. Encoded protein: CAISEVGDREIYSAFF.

This clone came up once. The chain links TRBV3-1 (or the pseudogene TRBV3-2) to TRBJ2-2; 8 nucleotides align to TRBD1. With 0 bases clipped from V and 4 bases from J, the junction kept 13 bases outside the gene matches. The CDR3 spans 19 residues. In germline, CDR1 is LGHDT, CDR2 YNNKEL (reference sequence). CDR3 amino acids: CASSQDLGSGQGPTGELFF. CDR3 DNA sequence: TGTGCCAGCAGCCAAGATCTTGGTTCAGGACAGGGCCCCACCGGGGAGCTGTTTTTT.